This T cell receptor beta chain was profiled in a study of T-cell reconstitution after alpha-beta-depleted transplantation in children. This clonotype was detected ten times or more. The library targeted TCRbeta and was prepared with unique molecular identifiers. TCRdb redid the calling of the PCR reads with MiXCR, one entry per CDR3 protein. The repertoire holds 700,000 to 850,000 distinct CDR3 sequences, with less than 20% as singletons. V was clipped by 4 bases and J by 5 bases; unmatched bases: 4. The germline CDR1 and CDR2 sequences are LGHDT and YNNKEL (reference sequence). The CDR3 loop spans 15 amino acids.

The rearrangement uses TRBV3-1 and TRBJ2-5; 13 bases are a match to TRBD2. The specimen was PBMCs, mostly from graft donor cells, collected 360 days after TCRalphabeta/CD19-depleted stem cell transplant. The origin of this receptor is a male patient under 18 who had a stem cell transplant for acute lymphoblastic leukemia, so the T cells may come from the graft donor. The CDR3 loop is CASSPGLAGLETQYF. CDR3 sequence (DNA): TGTGCCAGCAGCCCGGGACTAGCGGGACTGGAGACCCAGTACTTC.